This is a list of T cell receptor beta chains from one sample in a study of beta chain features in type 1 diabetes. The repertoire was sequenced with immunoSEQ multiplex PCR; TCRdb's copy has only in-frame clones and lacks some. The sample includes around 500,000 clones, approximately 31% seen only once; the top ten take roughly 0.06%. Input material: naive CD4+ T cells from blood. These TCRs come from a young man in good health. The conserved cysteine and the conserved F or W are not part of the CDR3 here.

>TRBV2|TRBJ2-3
ASSGVADTQY
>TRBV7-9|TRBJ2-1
ASTLGPSGGSYNEQF
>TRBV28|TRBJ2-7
ASRKHYEQY
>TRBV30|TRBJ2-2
AWRTGWAGELF
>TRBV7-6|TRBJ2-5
ASSFGTGEETQY
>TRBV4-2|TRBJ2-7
ASSQLGVYEQY
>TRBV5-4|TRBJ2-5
ASSIQPTAGRETQY
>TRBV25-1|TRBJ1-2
ASSSGLYGYT
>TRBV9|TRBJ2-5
ASSRAGQETQY
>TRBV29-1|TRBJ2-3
SPRSGRDTQY
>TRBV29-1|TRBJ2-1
SVEPSGGNEQF
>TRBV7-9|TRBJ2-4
ASSLSGTTRNIQY
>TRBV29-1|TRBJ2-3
SVGEGGTDTQY
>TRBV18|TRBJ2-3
ASSRTSGRSDTQY
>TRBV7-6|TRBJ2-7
ASSFGTGPSYEQY
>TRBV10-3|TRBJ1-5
AISVYPGGNQPQH
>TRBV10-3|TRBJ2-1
AIRTLAGVSYNEQF
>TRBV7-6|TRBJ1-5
ASSLARVNQPQH
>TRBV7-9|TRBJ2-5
ASSGRDRGLQETQY
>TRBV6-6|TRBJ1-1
ASSSQGSQNTEAF
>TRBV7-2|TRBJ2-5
ASSLARRGTAQETQY
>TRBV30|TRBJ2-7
AWSPGGYEQY
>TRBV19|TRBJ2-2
ASSIAGRYTGELF
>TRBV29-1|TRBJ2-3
STLGGLAGADTQY
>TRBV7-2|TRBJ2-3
ASSLVAGRTDTQY
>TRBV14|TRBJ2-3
ASSLTGATDTQY
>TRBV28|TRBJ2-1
ASSSQAGGLHEQF
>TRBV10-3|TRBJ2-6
AISESMGAGANVLT
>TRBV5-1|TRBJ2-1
ASSLSGGFSYNEQF
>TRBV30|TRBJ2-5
AWSPSRETQY
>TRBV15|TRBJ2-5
ATSRSTASKETQY
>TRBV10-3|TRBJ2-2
AITEQGVDGTGELF
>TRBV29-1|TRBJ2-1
SVDRPPSAGGRILNEQF
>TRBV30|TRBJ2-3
ASAPLTDTQY